The 9 T cell receptor beta chains reported below all come from one sample, sequenced in a study of blood T cell repertoires in COVID-19. Clones were read by immunoSEQ multiplex PCR, and TCRdb kept only the in-frame ones, dropping some. This sample has roughly 28,000 clones, with approximately 82% found just once. Sequencing was carried out using peripheral blood. The receptors were sampled from a man aged 70 or older with acute or convalescent COVID-19.

The rearrangement links TRBV7-3 to TRBJ2-2; a weak D match, TRBD2 (6 bases). The CDR3 consists of 16 residues. Germline V gene lookup returns CDR1 SGHTA and CDR2 FQGTGA. Trimming removed 4 bases at V and 4 bases at J, with 16 bases between. DNA of the CDR3: TGTGCCAGCAGCTCGAGGAGGGTAGCGTCCACCGGGGAGCTGTTTTTT. Its translation: CASSSRRVASTGELFF.

J is TRBJ1-2 and V is TRBV6-5; D is perhaps TRBD1 (5 bases). CDR1 is MNHEY, CDR2 SVGAGI, per germline. This CDR3 spans 15 amino acids. Trimming cost V 2 bases and J 8 bases, with 18 bases left between them. CDR3 sequence reads: CASSYTRDFRGGYTF. The CDR3 DNA sequence: TGTGCCAGCAGTTACACACGGGACTTCCGGGGGGGCTACACCTTC.

Only a few counts were recorded for this clone. The rearrangement joins TRBV25-1 to TRBJ2-5, with 10 bases identical to TRBD1. The CDR3 is 14 residues long. The trim removed 6 bases at V and 4 bases at J, leaving 5 bases unmatched. CDR1 is MGHDK, CDR2 SYGVNS, per germline. The CDR3 loop reads CASRPTGGAETQYF. The CDR3 coding sequence is TGTGCCAGCAGACCGACAGGGGGCGCAGAGACCCAGTACTTC.

V and J are TRBV5-1 and TRBJ2-2, with 8 positions matching TRBD2. The ends lost 2 bases at V and 6 bases at J; junction bases unmatched: 9. This CDR3 is built from 16 residues. From germline, CDR1 is SGHRS and CDR2 YFSETQ. This CDR3 reads CASSLSGSRGAGELFF. The CDR3 region has the DNA TGCGCCAGCAGCTTAAGCGGGAGCCGGGGGGCCGGGGAGCTGTTTTTT.

V is TRBV12-3 or TRBV12-4 and J is TRBJ1-1; D gene ambiguous. CDR3 size: 12 residues. V was pared by 4 bases and J by 13 bases, with 16 bases between. This CDR3 reads CASSSPRMVGFF. CDR3 coding DNA: TGTGCCAGCAGTTCGCCCAGGATGGTGGGTTTCTTT.

The V and J genes are TRBV11-2 and TRBJ2-7; a possible D gene is TRBD2 (6 bases). Trimming removed 5 bases from V and 3 bases from J, with 11 bases in between. Germline CDR1 and CDR2: SGHAT and FQNNGV. The CDR3 runs 13 residues. CDR3 sequence reads: CASSPGGFYEQYF. CDR3 DNA: TGTGCCAGCAGCCCCGGAGGGTTCTACGAGCAGTACTTC.

The V gene is TRBV3-1 (or the pseudogene TRBV3-2), the J gene TRBJ1-5; tentatively, D is TRBD1 (6 bases). The V end was cut by 4 bases, the J end by 7 bases, with 11 bases between. Germline V CDR1 and CDR2: LGHDT, YNNKEL (reference sequence). The length of the CDR3 is 13 residues. The DNA for the CDR3 is TGTGCCAGCAGCCCAGGCAGGGGACAGCCCCAGCATTTT. Amino acid sequence: CASSPGRGQPQHF.

The V and J genes are TRBV10-3 and TRBJ2-7; D may be TRBD2 (6 bases). This CDR3 is built from 17 residues. With 3 bases removed from V and 3 bases from J, the gap between germline ends came to 21 bases. Germline V gene data show CDR1 as ENHRY and CDR2 as SYGVKD. The DNA of the CDR3 is TGTGCCATCAGTGAAAGTGCGGGACTTGCAGGGAACTACGAGCAGTACTTC. This translates into CAISESAGLAGNYEQYF.

The rearrangement uses TRBV11-3 and TRBJ1-3; 11 nucleotides line up with TRBD1. J was trimmed by 5 bases and V by 5 bases; bases with no gene match: 8. Germline V gene lookup returns CDR1 SGHNT and CDR2 YENEEA. This CDR3 spans 16 amino acids. The chain's CDR3 is CASSAGTGGARNTIYF. The CDR3 nucleotides are TGTGCCAGCAGCGCCGGGACAGGGGGAGCTAGAAACACCATATATTTT.